This TCR beta chain was recovered during a study of blood T cell repertoires in COVID-19. The overall study: COVID-19 samples collected from the United States, Italy and Spain covered acute and convalescent phases. Sample material is recorded as cDNA or gDNA derived from T cells, B-cell-depleted T cells, or PBMCs.

V lost 1 base and J lost 0, with 13 bases in between. The CDR3 sequence is 17 residues long. Germline V gene sequence: CDR1 SGHVS, CDR2 FQNEAQ. Per the study methods: The assay estimated nucleated cells by amplifying reference gene primers. Produced via immunoSEQ multiplex PCR; TCRdb's table is partial and in-frame only. The V and J calls and clone size are taken from that table; D and trimming were inferred from the DNA. The sample carries roughly 190,000 clones, approximately 90% recorded once. The rearrangement uses TRBV7-8 and TRBJ1-3; D is possibly TRBD1 (5 bases). The sequenced sample consisted of peripheral blood. The source of this sequence is a man aged 35 to 55 with active or convalescent COVID-19. The CDR3, as DNA: TGTGCCAGCAGCTTAGGGGGCCTTTCGAGCTCTGGAAACACCATATATTTT. Translating gives CASSLGGLSSSGNTIYF.